The rows below give T cell receptor beta chains drawn from one sample of a study of T cells in Graves' hyperthyroidism and ophthalmopathy. TCRdb re-called the multiplex PCR reads through MiXCR, storing one row per CDR3 protein. Among about 210,000 distinct CDR3 sequences listed, roughly 18% were seen once. Sequenced sample: blood. Receptors originate from a man aged 45 to 65 with Graves' hyperthyroidism. Each CDR3 is given with its conserved first and last residue. D genes are given only for firm matches. The listing skips clone size in some rows; elsewhere it reads once, few, many or a size class.

size: many; J: TRBJ2-2; V: TRBV7-3; D: NA; CDR3: CASSPGHNTGELFF; DNA: TGTGCCAGCAGCCCGGGACATAACACCGGGGAGCTGTTTTTT
size: many; J: TRBJ2-4; V: TRBV7-8; D: NA; CDR3: CASSLVSGVGNIQYF; DNA: TGTGCCAGCAGCTTAGTCTCCGGGGTTGGGAACATTCAGTACTTC
size: NA; J: TRBJ2-1; V: TRBV11-2; D: NA; CDR3: CASSNQGNEQFF; DNA: TGCGCCAGCAGCAACCAGGGGAATGAGCAGTTCTTC
size: NA; J: TRBJ2-1; V: TRBV29-1; D: NA; CDR3: CSVEDRYEQFF; DNA: TGCAGCGTTGAAGACAGGTACGAGCAGTTCTTC
size: NA; J: TRBJ2-3; V: TRBV6-1; D: NA; CDR3: CASTHGGGKARYDTQYF; DNA: TGTGCCAGCACCCACGGGGGCGGGAAGGCCCGCTACGATACGCAGTATTTT
size: few; J: TRBJ2-2; V: TRBV7-9; D: NA; CDR3: CASSHTPKGTGELFF; DNA: TGTGCCAGCAGCCACACCCCCAAGGGAACCGGGGAGCTGTTTTTT
size: many; J: TRBJ2-3; V: TRBV12-3/TRBV12-4; D: TRBD2; CDR3: CASSAPRLAGADTQYF; DNA: TGTGCCAGCAGTGCTCCTCGACTAGCGGGAGCAGATACGCAGTATTTT
size: many; J: TRBJ1-5; V: TRBV18; D: NA; CDR3: CASSPSVTGTAQHF; DNA: TGTGCCAGCTCACCGTCGGTAACGGGCACGGCCCAGCATTTT
size: few; J: TRBJ2-5; V: TRBV7-8; D: NA; CDR3: CASSLAEIQETQYF; DNA: TGTGCCAGCAGCTTAGCTGAAATCCAAGAGACCCAGTACTTC
size: many; J: TRBJ1-6; V: TRBV27; D: TRBD1; CDR3: CASSYGQENSPLHF; DNA: TGTGCCAGCAGCTACGGACAGGAAAATTCACCCCTCCACTTT
size: many; J: TRBJ1-2; V: TRBV28; D: NA; CDR3: CASQQSGGHGYTF; DNA: TGTGCCAGCCAGCAGTCGGGAGGCCATGGCTACACCTTC
size: many; J: TRBJ2-3; V: TRBV15; D: TRBD2; CDR3: CATSAGTSVADTQYF; DNA: TGTGCCACCAGCGCCGGGACTAGCGTCGCAGATACGCAGTATTTT
size: NA; J: TRBJ2-1; V: TRBV13; D: NA; CDR3: CASSYTSGRDSGWEQFF; DNA: NA
size: many; J: TRBJ2-5; V: TRBV7-7; D: NA; CDR3: CASSSTPSGEETQYF; DNA: TGTGCTAGCAGCTCAACCCCTAGTGGTGAAGAGACCCAGTACTTC
size: many; J: TRBJ2-5; V: TRBV2; D: NA; CDR3: CASRAGSSETQYF; DNA: TGTGCCAGCAGAGCAGGGTCATCGGAGACCCAGTACTTC